This entry is about one T cell receptor beta chain. Antigen: not known. This CDR3 spans 19 amino acids. Germline-derived CDR1 and CDR2 are SGDLS and YYNGEE. V shed 3 bases, J shed 5 bases, and the junction held 19 bases outside the gene matches. All the patients suffered relapse after autologous stem cell transplantation, and brentuximab vedotin exposure differed. The data derive from a study of PD-1 blockade in classical Hodgkin lymphoma. Assay: immunoSEQ multiplex PCR; the TCRdb copy retains only in-frame clones and omits some. This table has roughly 150,000 clones, around 73% appearing once. The study, taken as a whole, reports: Complete responders started with a diversity level that resembled newly diagnosed patients at baseline. At C4D1, TCR diversity had climbed significantly for CD4+ cells, though not for CD8+ cells.

V gene TRBV9 combines with J gene TRBJ2-1; 8 bases are a match to TRBD2. This clonotype was sampled from a human donor with classical Hodgkin lymphoma. This material consisted of peripheral blood mononuclear cells (PBMCs), taken before the second cycle of nivolumab. CDR3 sequence: CASSEQLETRGGGNNEQFF. CDR3 in DNA: TGTGCCAGCAGCGAACAGCTAGAAACCCGGGGGGGCGGGAACAATGAGCAGTTCTTC.